This record looks at one TCR beta chain sequence and its context. Its target is unknown. The treatment: some 20 received Ad26.COV2.S at low or high dose, single or two shots; 5 received placebo; per-sample allocation not given. Following the first vaccine or placebo injection, samples were taken on day 63. Clones were sequenced by immunoSEQ multiplex PCR, and TCRdb holds only the in-frame ones, with some missing. This sample has 410,000 or so clones, with around 93% found just once. The CDR3 covers 13 residues. Germline V gene lookup returns CDR1 LNHNV and CDR2 YYDKDF (reference sequence). V lost 2 bases to trimming and J lost 5 bases, with 10 bases between them. The data are from a study of Ad26.COV2.S vaccination and SARS-CoV-2 variants. Across the whole study: Ad26.COV2.S arm of COV1001 included the donor. Doses of Ad26.COV2.S were injected into muscle once or twice, 56 days apart.

Study-wide points: It was reported that spike-specific CD8+ and CD4+ T cell responses were substantially broad after vaccination.

The sequencing used peripheral blood, collected in a trial of Ad26.COV2.S vaccine versus placebo. The TCR comes from a person between 18 and 59 years old who received the Ad26.COV2.S COVID-19 vaccine or a placebo. The chain links TRBV15 to TRBJ2-7; tentatively, D is TRBD2 (5 bases). CDR3 region: CATSRSGSHEQYF. In DNA form, the CDR3 reads TGTGCCACCAGCAGATCGGGGAGTCACGAGCAGTACTTC.